What follows are 17 T cell receptor beta chains derived from one specimen sequenced in a study of blood T cell repertoires in COVID-19 (dated by TCRdb to the early 2020s). The library was built by means of the immunoSEQ multiplex PCR assay. The table was pulled from immuneACCESS by TCRdb, which kept in-frame rearrangements only. Such tables lose some clones; where checked, under half of the loss comes from unresolved V genes, and the rest has no known cause. The sample records 280,000 or so clones, around 88% of which are singletons. Of the sample, 6% to 6.5% falls within the top ten clones. The sample comprised PBMCs or T cells enriched from blood (not recorded which). The receptors shown here come from a woman aged 40 to 50 who had recovered from COVID-19.

This chain connects TRBV7-2 to TRBJ2-5, with D perhaps matching TRBD2 (7 bases). CDR1 is SGHTA, CDR2 FQGNSA, per germline. The CDR3 contains 16 residues. V was pared by 1 base and J by 2 bases, with 14 bases between. CDR3 protein: CASSLVGAGAQETQYF. CDR3 DNA: TGTGCCAGCAGCTTAGTTGGGGCGGGGGCTCAAGAGACCCAGTACTTC.

The rearrangement links TRBV7-2 to TRBJ2-7; D is possibly TRBD1 (5 bases). The V gene lost 1 base and the J gene lost 2 bases, with 12 bases spanning the gap. Germline assignment: CDR1 SGHTA and CDR2 FQGNSA. The CDR3 runs 15 residues. CDR3 DNA sequence: TGTGCCAGCAGCTTAGGGTGGGGCGGCGCCTACGAGCAGTACTTC. Its translation: CASSLGWGGAYEQYF.

V is TRBV3-1 (or the pseudogene TRBV3-2) and J is TRBJ1-1; 9 bases fit TRBD1. Per the germline V gene, CDR1 is LGHDT and CDR2 is YNNKEL (reference sequence). V gave up 1 base and J gave up 0 bases; unmatched junction bases: 6. CDR3 length equals 17 residues. The CDR3: CASSQVNRGRVNTEAFF. CDR3 bases: TGTGCCAGCAGCCAAGTGAACAGGGGGCGAGTGAACACTGAAGCTTTCTTT.

In its sample, this clone was seen a few times. The chain is built from TRBV2 and TRBJ1-5, with D possibly being TRBD1 (5 bases). V lost 6 bases to trimming and J lost 2 bases, with 17 bases between them. This CDR3 contains 16 residues. Germline loops: CDR1 SNHLY, CDR2 FYNNEI. DNA of the CDR3: TGTGCCAGCAGAGCGACTCGCTCGGGGGGCAATCAGCCCCAGCATTTT. Translated: CASRATRSGGNQPQHF.

The DNA for the CDR3 is TGTGCCAGCAGTTCGGGTCTCCACCTCCCTTTCTTT. As protein: CASSSGLHLPFF. This chain uses TRBV6-2 or TRBV6-3 with TRBJ1-1, with D unclear. Germline-derived CDR1 and CDR2 are MNHEY and SVGEGT. Trimming left V 4 bases short and J 12 bases short, with 15 bases between. The CDR3 has 12 amino acids.

V usage is TRBV27 and J usage is TRBJ2-7, with a tentative D call TRBD2 (5 bases). The CDR3 is made up of 13 amino acids. The germline CDR1 and CDR2 sequences are MNHEY and SMNVEV (reference sequence). Trimming removed 3 bases at V and 6 bases at J, with 12 bases between. CDR3 bases: TGTGCCAGCAGTTTCCGTCAGGAGGCCGAGCAGTACTTC. This gives the protein CASSFRQEAEQYF.

V and J are TRBV12-3 or TRBV12-4 and TRBJ2-2; weak D call: TRBD2 (5 bases). Trimming removed 5 bases from V and 5 bases from J, with 9 bases in between. The CDR3 is 13 residues long. CDR3 loop: CASSPGVTGELFF. The CDR3 DNA follows: TGTGCCAGCAGTCCCGGGGTTACCGGGGAGCTGTTTTTT.

J is TRBJ2-1 and V is TRBV7-2, with 9 bases lining up with TRBD2. Germline CDR1 SGHTA, CDR2 FQGNSA. The CDR3 runs to 16 residues. V lost 5 bases and J lost 6; bases outside the gene matches: 11. CDR3 sequence: CASSGHSGRSFNEQFF. The CDR3 DNA sequence: TGTGCCAGCAGCGGCCACAGCGGGAGGTCTTTCAATGAGCAGTTCTTC.

CDR3 DNA: TGTGCCAGCAGCTTAACTAGCGGGGTCTCAAACATTCAGTACTTC. Its translation: CASSLTSGVSNIQYF. This sequence joins TRBV7-3 and TRBJ2-4; 8 nucleotides match TRBD2. With V trimmed by 0 bases and J by 6 bases, 4 bases remained unmatched. The length of the CDR3 is 15 residues. The germline CDR1 and CDR2 sequences are SGHTA and FQGTGA.

This rearrangement joins TRBV7-8 to TRBJ1-1; D is ambiguous. The V gene lost 5 bases and the J gene lost 0 bases, with 10 bases spanning the gap. CDR1 SGHVS and CDR2 FQNEAQ come from the germline V gene. The CDR3 is 14 amino acids. CDR3 DNA: TGTGCCAGCAGCCCACTATCCGTGAACACTGAAGCTTTCTTT. This sequence encodes CASSPLSVNTEAFF.

This clone came up once. The V call is TRBV2, the J call TRBJ2-2, with TRBD1 matching 8 bases. CDR1 is SNHLY, CDR2 FYNNEI, per germline. Losses at the gene ends were 4 bases for V and 5 bases for J; bases not matched to a gene: 9. CDR3 size: 16 residues. The CDR3, as DNA: TGTGCCAGCAGTGGGGGGACAGGACCCGCGACCGGGGAGCTGTTTTTT. It yields the protein CASSGGTGPATGELFF.

V gene TRBV18 combines with J gene TRBJ1-6; 8 positions agree with TRBD1. This CDR3 is built from 14 residues. Trimming removed 3 bases from V and 7 bases from J; junction bases left unmatched: 2. The germline V gene encodes CDR1 KGHSH and CDR2 LQKENI. CDR3 sequence: CASSPDRENSPLHF. The CDR3, as DNA: TGTGCCAGCTCACCGGACAGGGAGAATTCACCCCTCCACTTT.

The V gene is TRBV5-1, the J gene TRBJ1-1; a possible D gene is TRBD1 (5 bases). Trimming shortened V by 4 bases and J by 1 base, and 14 bases separated the two germline ends. Germline V gives CDR1 SGHRS, CDR2 YFSETQ. This CDR3 has 15 amino acids. CDR3: CASSRGDAGNTEAFF. DNA for the CDR3: TGCGCCAGCAGCCGGGGGGACGCCGGGAACACTGAAGCTTTCTTT.

CDR3 coding DNA: TGTGCCAGCAGCTTACGGGCTAGCGGGGCGCCTAACACCGGGGAGCTGTTTTTT. Protein: CASSLRASGAPNTGELFF. The V call is TRBV7-3, the J call TRBJ2-2; 9 bases line up with TRBD2. J gave up 2 bases and V 2 bases, and 9 bases lay outside the gene matches. The germline CDR1 and CDR2 sequences are SGHTA and FQGTGA. The CDR3 contains 18 residues.

This clone was observed a handful of times. V and J are TRBV5-1 and TRBJ2-5; the match to TRBD1 covers 8 bases. V lost 4 bases to trimming and J lost 4 bases; unmatched junction nucleotides: 9. There are 15 residues in the CDR3. Germline-derived CDR1 and CDR2 are SGHRS and YFSETQ. The CDR3 sequence is CASSPGQGSRETQYF. CDR3 nucleotides: TGCGCCAGCAGCCCAGGACAGGGATCGCGAGAGACCCAGTACTTC.

V and J are TRBV29-1 and TRBJ2-7, with TRBD2 identical over 9 bases. The CDR3 runs 15 residues. The V gene end was trimmed by 6 bases and the J gene end by 3 bases; junction bases not matched to a gene: 12. Germline V gene sequence: CDR1 SQVTM, CDR2 ANQGSEA. The CDR3: CSVQGEGGRGYEQYF. The DNA of the CDR3 is TGCAGCGTCCAGGGGGAAGGCGGGAGGGGCTACGAGCAGTACTTC.

V gene TRBV19 combines with J gene TRBJ2-6, with TRBD1 matching 9 bases. Unmatched junction bases numbered 10, after V lost 9 bases and J lost 4 bases. Germline V gene data show CDR1 as LNHDA and CDR2 as SQIVND (reference sequence). The CDR3 loop spans 16 amino acids. This chain's CDR3 is CASSAGTGFGANVLTF. The DNA for the CDR3 is TGTGCCAGCAGTGCCGGGACAGGGTTCGGGGCCAACGTCCTGACTTTC.